Given below is one T cell receptor (beta chain) in context. The antigen is not known. This sample is part of a study of T cell repertoires in cytomegalovirus infection. Trimming took 0 bases from V and 1 from J, leaving 9 bases between them. The CDR3 is made up of 16 amino acids. Germline values: CDR1 MNHEY, CDR2 SVGAGI. TCRdb ran MiXCR on the reads and lists one entry per CDR3 protein. The sample records 750,000 to 950,000 distinct CDR3 sequences, 25% to 35% being singletons. The chain has TRBV6-5 and TRBJ1-4, with unresolved D. Sequencing was performed on cultured CD8+ T cells from PBMCs, taken from culture after CMV antigen stimulation. The TCR was taken from a human donor in good health (CMV status not recorded). Some clones in this sample may be carry-over from other donors' samples. The CDR3 nucleotides read TGTGCCAGCAGTTACTCGAATGGGGAAACTAATGAAAAACTGTTTTTT. Protein product: CASSYSNGETNEKLFF.